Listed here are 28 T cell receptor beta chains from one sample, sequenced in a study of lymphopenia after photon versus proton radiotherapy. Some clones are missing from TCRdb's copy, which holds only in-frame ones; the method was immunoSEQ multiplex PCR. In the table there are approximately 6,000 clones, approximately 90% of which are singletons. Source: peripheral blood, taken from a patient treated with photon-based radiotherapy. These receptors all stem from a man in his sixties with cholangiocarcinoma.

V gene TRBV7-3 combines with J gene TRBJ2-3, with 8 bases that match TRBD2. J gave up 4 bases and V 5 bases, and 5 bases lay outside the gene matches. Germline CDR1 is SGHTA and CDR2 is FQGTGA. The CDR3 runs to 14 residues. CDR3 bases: TGTGCCAGCAGCCCCTTAGCGGGATCAGATACGCAGTATTTT. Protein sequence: CASSPLAGSDTQYF. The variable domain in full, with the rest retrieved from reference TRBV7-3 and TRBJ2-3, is GAGVSQTPSNKVTEKGKYVELRCDPISGHTALYWYRQSLGQGPEFLIYFQGTGAADDSGLPNDRFFAVRPEGSVSTLKIQRTERGDSAVYLCASSPLAGSDTQYFGPGTRLTVL.

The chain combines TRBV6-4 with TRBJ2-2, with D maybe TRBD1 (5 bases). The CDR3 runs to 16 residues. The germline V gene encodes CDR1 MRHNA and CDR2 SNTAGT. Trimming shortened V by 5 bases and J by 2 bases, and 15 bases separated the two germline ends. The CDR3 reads CASSKRSRGNTGELFF. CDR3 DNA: TGTGCCAGCAGTAAGAGGAGTAGGGGAAACACCGGGGAGCTGTTTTTT.

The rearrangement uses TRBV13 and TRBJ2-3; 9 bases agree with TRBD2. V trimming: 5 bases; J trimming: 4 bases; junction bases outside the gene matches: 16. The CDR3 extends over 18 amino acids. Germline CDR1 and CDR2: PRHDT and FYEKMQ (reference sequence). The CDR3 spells CASSPKGSGGLISDTQYF. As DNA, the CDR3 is TGTGCCAGCAGCCCCAAGGGTAGCGGGGGCCTGATTTCAGATACGCAGTATTTT.

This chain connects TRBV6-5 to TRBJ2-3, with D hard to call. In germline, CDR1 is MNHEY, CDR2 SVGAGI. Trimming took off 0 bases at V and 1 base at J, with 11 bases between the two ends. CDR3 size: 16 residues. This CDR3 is CASSYSGWKGTDTQYF. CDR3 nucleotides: TGTGCCAGCAGTTACTCGGGATGGAAGGGCACAGATACGCAGTATTTT.

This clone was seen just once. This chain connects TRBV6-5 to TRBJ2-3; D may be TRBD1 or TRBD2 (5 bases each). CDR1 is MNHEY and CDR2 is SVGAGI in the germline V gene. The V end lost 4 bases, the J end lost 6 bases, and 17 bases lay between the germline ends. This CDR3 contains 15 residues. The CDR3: CASSSEGRPFDTQYF. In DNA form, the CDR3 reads TGTGCCAGCAGTTCCGAGGGACGGCCTTTCGATACGCAGTATTTT.

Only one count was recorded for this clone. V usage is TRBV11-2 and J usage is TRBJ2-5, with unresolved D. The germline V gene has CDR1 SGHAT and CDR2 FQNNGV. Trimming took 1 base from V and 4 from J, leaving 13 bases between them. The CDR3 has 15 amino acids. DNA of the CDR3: TGTGCCAGCAGCTTAGTTGGGCAGGTTAGAGAGACCCAGTACTTC. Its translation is CASSLVGQVRETQYF.

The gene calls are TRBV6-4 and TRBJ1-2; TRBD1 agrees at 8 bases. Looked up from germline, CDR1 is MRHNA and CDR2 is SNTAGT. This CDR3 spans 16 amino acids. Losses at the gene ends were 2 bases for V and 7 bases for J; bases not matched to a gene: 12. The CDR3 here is CASSDTPQGAWIGYTF. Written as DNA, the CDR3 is TGTGCCAGCAGTGACACACCGCAGGGGGCCTGGATTGGCTACACCTTC.

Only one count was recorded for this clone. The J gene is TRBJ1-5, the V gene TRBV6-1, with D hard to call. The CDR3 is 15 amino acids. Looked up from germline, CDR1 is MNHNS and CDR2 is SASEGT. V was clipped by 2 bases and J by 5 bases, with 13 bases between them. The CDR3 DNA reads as TGTGCCAGCAGTGAACCAGATTACCTACATCAGCCCCAGCATTTT. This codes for CASSEPDYLHQPQHF.

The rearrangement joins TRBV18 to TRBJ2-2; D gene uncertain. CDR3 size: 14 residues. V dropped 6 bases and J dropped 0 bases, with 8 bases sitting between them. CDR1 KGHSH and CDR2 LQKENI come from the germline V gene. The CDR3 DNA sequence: TGTGCCAGCTCCCCAATATCGAACACCGGGGAGCTGTTTTTT. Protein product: CASSPISNTGELFF.

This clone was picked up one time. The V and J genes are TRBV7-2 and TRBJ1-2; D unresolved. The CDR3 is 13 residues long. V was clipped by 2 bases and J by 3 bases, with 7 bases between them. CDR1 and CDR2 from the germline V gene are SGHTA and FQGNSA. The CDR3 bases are TGTGCCAGCAGCTTAACGACCGACTATGGCTACACCTTC. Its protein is CASSLTTDYGYTF.

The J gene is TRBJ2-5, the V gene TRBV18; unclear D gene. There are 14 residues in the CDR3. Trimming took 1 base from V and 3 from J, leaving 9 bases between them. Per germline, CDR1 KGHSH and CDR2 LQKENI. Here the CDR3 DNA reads TGTGCCAGCTCACCACAACGGGCCGAAGAGACCCAGTACTTC. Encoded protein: CASSPQRAEETQYF.

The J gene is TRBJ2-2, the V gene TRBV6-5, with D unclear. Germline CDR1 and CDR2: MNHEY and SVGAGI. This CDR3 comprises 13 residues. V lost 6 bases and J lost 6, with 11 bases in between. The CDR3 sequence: CASSYVGPGELFF. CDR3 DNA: TGTGCCAGCAGCTACGTTGGGCCCGGGGAGCTGTTTTTT.

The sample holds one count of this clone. CDR3 in amino acids: CAIKQGETQYF. In DNA, the CDR3 is TGTGCCATCAAACAGGGGGAGACCCAGTACTTC. V gene TRBV10-3 combines with J gene TRBJ2-5; 7 bases are shared with TRBD1. From germline, CDR1 is ENHRY and CDR2 SYGVKD. This CDR3 is built from 11 residues. After removal of 7 bases from V and 5 bases from J, the junction contained 1 base not matched to a gene.

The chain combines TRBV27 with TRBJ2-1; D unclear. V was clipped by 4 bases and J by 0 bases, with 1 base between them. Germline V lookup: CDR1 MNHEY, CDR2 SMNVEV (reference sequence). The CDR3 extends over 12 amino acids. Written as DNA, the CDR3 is TGTGCCAGCAGTTACTCCTACAATGAGCAGTTCTTC. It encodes CASSYSYNEQFF.

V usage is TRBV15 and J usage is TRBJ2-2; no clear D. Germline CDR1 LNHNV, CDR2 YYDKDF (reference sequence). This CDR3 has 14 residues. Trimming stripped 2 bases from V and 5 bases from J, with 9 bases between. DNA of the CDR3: TGTGCCACCAGCAGAAACACAAGGACCGGGGAGCTGTTTTTT. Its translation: CATSRNTRTGELFF.

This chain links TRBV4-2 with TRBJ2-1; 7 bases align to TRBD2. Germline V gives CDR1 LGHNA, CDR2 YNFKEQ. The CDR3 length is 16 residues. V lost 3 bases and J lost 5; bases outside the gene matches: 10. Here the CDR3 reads CASSHFPGLMNNEQFF. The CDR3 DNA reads TGTGCCAGCAGCCATTTCCCGGGACTAATGAACAATGAGCAGTTCTTC.

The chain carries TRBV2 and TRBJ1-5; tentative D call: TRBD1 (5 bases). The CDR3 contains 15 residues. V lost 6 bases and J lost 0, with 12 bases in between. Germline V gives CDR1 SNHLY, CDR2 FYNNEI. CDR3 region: CASSPGPYSNQPQHF. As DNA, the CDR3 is TGTGCCAGCAGCCCGGGACCTTATAGCAATCAGCCCCAGCATTTT.

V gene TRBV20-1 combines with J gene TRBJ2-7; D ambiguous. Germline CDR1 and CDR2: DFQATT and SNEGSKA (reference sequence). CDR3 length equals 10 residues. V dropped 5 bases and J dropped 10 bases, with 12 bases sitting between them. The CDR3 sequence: CSAGVPTQYF. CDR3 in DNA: TGCAGTGCTGGGGTCCCAACCCAGTACTTC.

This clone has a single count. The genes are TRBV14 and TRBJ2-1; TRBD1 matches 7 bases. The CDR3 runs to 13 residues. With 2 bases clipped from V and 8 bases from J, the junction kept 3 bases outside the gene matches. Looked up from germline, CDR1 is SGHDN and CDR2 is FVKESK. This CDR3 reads CASSQNRGDEQFF. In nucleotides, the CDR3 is TGTGCCAGCAGCCAAAACAGGGGCGATGAGCAGTTCTTC.

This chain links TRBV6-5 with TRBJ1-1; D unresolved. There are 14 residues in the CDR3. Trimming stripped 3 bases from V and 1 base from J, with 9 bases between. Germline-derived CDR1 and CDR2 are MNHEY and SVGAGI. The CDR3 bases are TGTGCCAGCAGTTATCTTGGGCGGAACACTGAAGCTTTCTTT. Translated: CASSYLGRNTEAFF.

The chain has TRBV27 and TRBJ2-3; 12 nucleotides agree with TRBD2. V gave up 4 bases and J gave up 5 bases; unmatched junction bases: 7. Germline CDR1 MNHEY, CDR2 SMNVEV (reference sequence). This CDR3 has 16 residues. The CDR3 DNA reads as TGTGCCAGCAGTTCCCTAGCGGGGGGGCTTGGAGATACGCAGTATTTT. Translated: CASSSLAGGLGDTQYF.

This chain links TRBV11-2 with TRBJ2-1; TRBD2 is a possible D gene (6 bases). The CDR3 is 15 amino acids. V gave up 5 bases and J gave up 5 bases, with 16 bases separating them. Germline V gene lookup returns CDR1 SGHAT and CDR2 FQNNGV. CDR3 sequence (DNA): TGTGCCAGCAGCCTATCTCCCGGGACTCACAATGAGCAGTTCTTC. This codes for CASSLSPGTHNEQFF.

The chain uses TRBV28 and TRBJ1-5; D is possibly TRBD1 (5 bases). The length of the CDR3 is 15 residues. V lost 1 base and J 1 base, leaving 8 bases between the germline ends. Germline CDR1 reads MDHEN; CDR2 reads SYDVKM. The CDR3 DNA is TGTGCCAGCAGTTTATACAGGTGGAGCAATCAGCCCCAGCATTTT. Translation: CASSLYRWSNQPQHF.

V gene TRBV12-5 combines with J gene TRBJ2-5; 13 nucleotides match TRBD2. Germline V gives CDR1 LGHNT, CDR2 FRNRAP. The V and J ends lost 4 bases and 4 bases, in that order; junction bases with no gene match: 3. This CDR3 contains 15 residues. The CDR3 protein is CASGSWTSGGETQYF. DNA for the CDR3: TGTGCTAGTGGTTCATGGACTAGCGGGGGAGAGACCCAGTACTTC.

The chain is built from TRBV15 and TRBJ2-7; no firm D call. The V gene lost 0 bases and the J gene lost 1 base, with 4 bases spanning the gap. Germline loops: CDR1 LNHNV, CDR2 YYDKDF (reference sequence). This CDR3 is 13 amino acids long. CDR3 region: CATSREFSYEQYF. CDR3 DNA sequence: TGTGCCACCAGCAGAGAATTTTCCTACGAGCAGTACTTC. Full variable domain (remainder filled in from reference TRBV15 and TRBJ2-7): DAMVIQNPRYQVTQFGKPVTLSCSQTLNHNVMYWYQQKSSQAPKLLFHYYDKDFNNEADTPDNFQSRRPNTSFCFLDIRSPGLGDTAMYLCATSREFSYEQYFGPGTRLTVT.

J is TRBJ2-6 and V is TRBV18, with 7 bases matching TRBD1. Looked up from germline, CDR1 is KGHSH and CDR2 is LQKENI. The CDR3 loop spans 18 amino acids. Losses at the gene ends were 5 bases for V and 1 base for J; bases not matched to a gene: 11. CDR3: CASSVLQGVRSGANVLTF. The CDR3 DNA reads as TGTGCCAGCTCAGTTCTCCAGGGGGTAAGATCTGGGGCCAACGTCCTGACTTTC.

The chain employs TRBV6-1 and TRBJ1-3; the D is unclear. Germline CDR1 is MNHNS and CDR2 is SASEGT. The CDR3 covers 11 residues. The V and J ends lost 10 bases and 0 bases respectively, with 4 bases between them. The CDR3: CATLSGNTIYF. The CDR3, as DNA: TGTGCCACTCTCTCTGGAAACACCATATATTTT.

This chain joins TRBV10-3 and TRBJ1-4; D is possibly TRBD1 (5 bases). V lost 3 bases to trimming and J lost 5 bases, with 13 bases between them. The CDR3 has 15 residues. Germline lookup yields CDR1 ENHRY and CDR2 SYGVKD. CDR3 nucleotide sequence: TGTGCCATCAGTGATGATGGGGCCCTCAATGAAAAACTGTTTTTT. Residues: CAISDDGALNEKLFF.